This T cell receptor beta chain derives from a study of shared clonotypes between healthy human individuals. Assay used: immunoSEQ multiplex PCR; TCRdb lists only in-frame clones, some missing. Among around 700,000 clones listed, 92% were seen once. Selected positively for CCR7 and CD45RO-negative, naive CD8 cells excluded terminally differentiated effector memory CD45RA+ cells. The germline V and J ends were trimmed by 0 bases and 5 bases, with 16 bases remaining between them. The V gene's germline CDR1 is LNHDA and CDR2 SQIVND (reference sequence). The CDR3 length is 16 residues. The chain carries TRBV19 and TRBJ1-1, with D tentatively TRBD1 (5 bases). Sequences were obtained from naive CD8+ T cells sorted from blood. The TCR originated in a man in his thirties or forties in good health. The CDR3 is CASSIDRAGTWTEAFF. Written as DNA, the CDR3 is TGTGCCAGTAGTATAGACAGGGCCGGGACTTGGACTGAAGCTTTCTTT.